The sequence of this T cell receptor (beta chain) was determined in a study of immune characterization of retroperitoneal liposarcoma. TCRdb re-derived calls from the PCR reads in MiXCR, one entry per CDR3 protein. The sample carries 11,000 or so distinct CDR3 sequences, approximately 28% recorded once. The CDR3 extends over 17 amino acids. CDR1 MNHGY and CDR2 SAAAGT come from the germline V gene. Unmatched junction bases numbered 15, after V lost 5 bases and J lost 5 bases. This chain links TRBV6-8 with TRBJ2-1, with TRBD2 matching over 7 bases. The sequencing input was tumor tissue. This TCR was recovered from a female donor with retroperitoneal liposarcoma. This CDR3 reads CASSHTTASGLNNEQFF. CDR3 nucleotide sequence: TGTGCCAGCAGTCACACCACGGCTAGCGGACTAAACAATGAGCAGTTCTTC.